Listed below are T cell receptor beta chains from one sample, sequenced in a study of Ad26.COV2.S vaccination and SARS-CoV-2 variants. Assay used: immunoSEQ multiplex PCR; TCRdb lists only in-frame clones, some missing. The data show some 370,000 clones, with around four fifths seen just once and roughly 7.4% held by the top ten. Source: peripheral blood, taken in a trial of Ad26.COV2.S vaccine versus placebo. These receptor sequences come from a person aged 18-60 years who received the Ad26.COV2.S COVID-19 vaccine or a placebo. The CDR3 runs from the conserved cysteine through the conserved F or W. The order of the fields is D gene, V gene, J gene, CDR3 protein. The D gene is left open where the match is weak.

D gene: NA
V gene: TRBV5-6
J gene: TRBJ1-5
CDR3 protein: CASSLSSSNQPQHF

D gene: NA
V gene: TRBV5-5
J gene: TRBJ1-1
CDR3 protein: CASSLTAEAFF

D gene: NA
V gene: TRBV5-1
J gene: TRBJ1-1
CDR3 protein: CASSLNREVNSRTEAFF

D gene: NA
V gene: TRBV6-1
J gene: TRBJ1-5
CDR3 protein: CASSDGWSNQPQHF

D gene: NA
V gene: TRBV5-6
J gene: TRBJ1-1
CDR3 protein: CASSPKPNTEAFF

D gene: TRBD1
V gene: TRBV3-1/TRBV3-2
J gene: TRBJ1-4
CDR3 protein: CASSPGTGEKLFF

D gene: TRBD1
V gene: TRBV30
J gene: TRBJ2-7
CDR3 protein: CAWLQGADEQYF

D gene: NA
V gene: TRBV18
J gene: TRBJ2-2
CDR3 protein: CATTLSGSATGELFF

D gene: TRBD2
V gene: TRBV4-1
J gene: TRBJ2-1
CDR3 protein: CASSLRYGRTSAPSYNEQFF

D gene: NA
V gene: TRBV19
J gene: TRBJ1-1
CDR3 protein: CASSLGGSANTEAFF

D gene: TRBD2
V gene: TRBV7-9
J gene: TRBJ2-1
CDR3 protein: CASSLLTSGGGEQFF

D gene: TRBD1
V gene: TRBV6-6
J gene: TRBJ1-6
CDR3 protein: CASSAGTASRKSPLHF

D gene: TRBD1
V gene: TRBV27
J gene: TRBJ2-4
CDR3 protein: CASRGPPGQGIGAKNIQYF

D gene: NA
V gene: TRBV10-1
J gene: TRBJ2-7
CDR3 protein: CASSEVPRTYEQYF

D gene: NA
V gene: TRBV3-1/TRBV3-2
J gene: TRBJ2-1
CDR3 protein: CASSSGYEQFF

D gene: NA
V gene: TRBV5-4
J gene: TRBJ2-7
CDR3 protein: CASSLAAKSYEQYF

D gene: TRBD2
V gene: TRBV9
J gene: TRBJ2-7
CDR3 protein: CASSDPGTSAEQYF

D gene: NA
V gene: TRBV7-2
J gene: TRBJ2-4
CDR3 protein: CASSLDSVPDGPSGNIQYF

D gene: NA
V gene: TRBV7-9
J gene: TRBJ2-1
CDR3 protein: CASSLVSGVQFF

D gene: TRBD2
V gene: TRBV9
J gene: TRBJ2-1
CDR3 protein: CASSVATSGRDEQFF

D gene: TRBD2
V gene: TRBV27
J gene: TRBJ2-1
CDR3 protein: CASSVTGGSFFF

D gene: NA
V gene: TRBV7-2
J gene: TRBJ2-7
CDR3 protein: CASSFDSTYEQYF

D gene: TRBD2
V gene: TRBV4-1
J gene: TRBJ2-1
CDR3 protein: CASSQALQGLAVIVEFF

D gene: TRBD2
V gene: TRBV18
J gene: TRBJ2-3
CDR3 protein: CASSPPGLPSTDTQYF

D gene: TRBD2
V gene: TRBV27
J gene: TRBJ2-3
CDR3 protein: CASSHTSGSTDTQYF

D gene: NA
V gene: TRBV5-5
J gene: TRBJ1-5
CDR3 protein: CASSQGGTNQPQHF

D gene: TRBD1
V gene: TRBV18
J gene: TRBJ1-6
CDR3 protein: CASQGGQESPLHF

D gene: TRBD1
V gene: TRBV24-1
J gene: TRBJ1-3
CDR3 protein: CATSDRQGAKSSGNTIYF

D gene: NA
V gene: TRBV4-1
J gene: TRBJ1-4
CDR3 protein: CASSSTGRSNEKLFF

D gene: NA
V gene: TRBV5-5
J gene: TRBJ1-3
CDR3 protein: CASSLFPGVPRGSGNTIYF

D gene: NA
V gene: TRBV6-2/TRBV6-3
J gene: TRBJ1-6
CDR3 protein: CASSYASRNSPLHF

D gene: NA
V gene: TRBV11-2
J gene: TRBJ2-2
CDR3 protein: CASSSTPQGIGELFF

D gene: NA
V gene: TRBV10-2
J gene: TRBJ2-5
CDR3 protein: CASSGLGGPETQYF

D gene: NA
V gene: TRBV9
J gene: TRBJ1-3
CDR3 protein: CASSVDSPGNTIYF

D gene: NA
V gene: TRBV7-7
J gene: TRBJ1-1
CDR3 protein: CASSQGPNAEAFF

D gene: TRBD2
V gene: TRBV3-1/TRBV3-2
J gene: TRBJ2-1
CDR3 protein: CASSRLGLAYGNEQFF

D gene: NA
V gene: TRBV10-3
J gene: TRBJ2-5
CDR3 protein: CAANQAEGLKETQYF

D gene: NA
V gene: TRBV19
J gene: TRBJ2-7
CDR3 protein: CASSLGGQGYSYEQYF

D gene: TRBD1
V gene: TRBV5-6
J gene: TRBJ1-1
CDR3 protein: CASSLEGTGSFGAFF

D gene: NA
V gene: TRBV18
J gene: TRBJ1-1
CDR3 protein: CASSPGKPLEAFF

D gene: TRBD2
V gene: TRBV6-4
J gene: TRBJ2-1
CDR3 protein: CASSDPFSGGEQFF

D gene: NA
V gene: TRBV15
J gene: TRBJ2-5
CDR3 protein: CATSRDPNTRTGTQYF

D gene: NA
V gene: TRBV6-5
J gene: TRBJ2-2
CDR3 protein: CASIRGNTGELFF

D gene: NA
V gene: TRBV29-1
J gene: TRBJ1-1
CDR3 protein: CSVEDVAEAFF

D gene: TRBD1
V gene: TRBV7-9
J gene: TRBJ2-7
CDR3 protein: CASSAPGQPSYEQYF

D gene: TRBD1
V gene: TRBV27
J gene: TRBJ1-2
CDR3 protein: CASSSTGGRYGYTF

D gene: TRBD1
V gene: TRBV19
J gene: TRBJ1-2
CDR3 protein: CASKITGVDGYTF

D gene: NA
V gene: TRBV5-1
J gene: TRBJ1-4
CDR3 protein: CASSLRRAGEKLFF

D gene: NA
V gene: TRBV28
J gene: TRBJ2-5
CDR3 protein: CASSFISQETQYF

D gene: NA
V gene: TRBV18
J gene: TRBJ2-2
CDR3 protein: CASSLSWGSGELFF

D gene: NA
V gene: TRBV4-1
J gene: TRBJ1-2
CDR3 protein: CASSRGTANYGYTF

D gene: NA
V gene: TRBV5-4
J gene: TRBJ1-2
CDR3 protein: CASSLLQRGSNYGYTF

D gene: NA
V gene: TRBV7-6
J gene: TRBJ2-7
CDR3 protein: CASSAQQGAHEQYF